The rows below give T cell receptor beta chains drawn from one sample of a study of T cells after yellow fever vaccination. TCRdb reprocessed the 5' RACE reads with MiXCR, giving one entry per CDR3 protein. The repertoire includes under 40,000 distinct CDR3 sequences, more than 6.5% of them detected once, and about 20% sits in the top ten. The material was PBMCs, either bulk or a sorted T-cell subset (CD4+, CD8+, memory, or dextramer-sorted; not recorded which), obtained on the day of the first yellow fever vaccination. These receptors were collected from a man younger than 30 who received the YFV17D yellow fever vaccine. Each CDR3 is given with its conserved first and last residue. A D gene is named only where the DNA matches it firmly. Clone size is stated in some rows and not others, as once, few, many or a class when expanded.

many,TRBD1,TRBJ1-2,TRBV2,TGTGCCAGCAGCGCCCTCGGGACAGGCTATGGCTACACCTTC,CASSALGTGYGYTF
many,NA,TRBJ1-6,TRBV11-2,TGTGCCAGCAGCCAAGGACGATATAATTCACCCCTCCACTTT,CASSQGRYNSPLHF
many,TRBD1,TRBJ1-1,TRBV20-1,TGCAGTGCTAGACTAGTCCCGGGACAGGGGGTAAGGTTGAAGAACACTGAAGCTTTCTTT,CSARLVPGQGVRLKNTEAFF
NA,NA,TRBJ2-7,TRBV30,TGTGCCTGGAGTGTCAGCTCCTACGAGCAGTACTTC,CAWSVSSYEQYF
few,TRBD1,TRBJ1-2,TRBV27,TGTGCCAGCAGTCCCGGGTGGGGACAGGGGGAGACCTATGGCTACACCTTC,CASSPGWGQGETYGYTF
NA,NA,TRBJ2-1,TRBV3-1,TGTGCCAGCTGCCAAAACCATGGGCCGTGGACCTTCGCATTGGACAATGAGCAGTTCTTC,CASCQNHGPWTFALDNEQFF
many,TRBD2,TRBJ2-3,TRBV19,TGTGCCAGTAGTATAAGGCGGGGGGGCCTAGATACGCAGTATTTT,CASSIRRGGLDTQYF
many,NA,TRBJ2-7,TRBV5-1,TGCGCCAGCAGCTTGGCGACCCAGGGTGGCTCGGGGGAGCAGTACTTC,CASSLATQGGSGEQYF
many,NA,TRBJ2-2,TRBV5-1,TGCGCCAGCAGCACTGTCGAAGGTTACGGGGAGCTGTTTTTT,CASSTVEGYGELFF
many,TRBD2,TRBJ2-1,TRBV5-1,TGCGCCAGCAGTGTACTAGCGGGGCTCAATGAGCAGTTCTTC,CASSVLAGLNEQFF
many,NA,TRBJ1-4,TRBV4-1,TGCGCCAGCAGCCAAGATTGGGGCTCAACTAATGAAAAACTGTTTTTT,CASSQDWGSTNEKLFF
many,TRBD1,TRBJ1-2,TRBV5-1,TGCGCCAGCAGCACAGGGGACCGGGATGGCTACACCTTC,CASSTGDRDGYTF
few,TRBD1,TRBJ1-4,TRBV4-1,TGCGCCAGCAGCCAAGCCGGGACAGCTAATGAAAAACTGTTTTTT,CASSQAGTANEKLFF
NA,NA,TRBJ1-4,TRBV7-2,TGTGCCAGCAGCTTAGTTGTCGGACGTAATGAAAAACTGTTTTTT,CASSLVVGRNEKLFF
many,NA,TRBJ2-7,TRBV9,TGTGCCAGCAGCCCCGGGACATCCTCCTACGAGCAGTACTTC,CASSPGTSSYEQYF
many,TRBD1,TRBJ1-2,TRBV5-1,TGCGCCAGCAGCTTGAACAGGGGGCCGGGGGCCTATGGCTACACCTTC,CASSLNRGPGAYGYTF
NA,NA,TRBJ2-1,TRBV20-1,TGCAGTGCTCGCCCGGGGACGCAAACCAACAATGAGCAGTTCTTC,CSARPGTQTNNEQFF
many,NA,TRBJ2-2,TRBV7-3,TGTGCCAGCAGGCCGTCCAGGGGGAACACCGGGGAGCTGTTTTTT,CASRPSRGNTGELFF
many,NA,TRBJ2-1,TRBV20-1,TGCAGTGCTAGAGATCCACTGGGCCCTACTCGCAATGAGCAGTTCTTC,CSARDPLGPTRNEQFF
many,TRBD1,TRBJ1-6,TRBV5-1,TGCGCCAGCAGCTTGGGGGGACAGATAAATTCACCCCTCCACTTT,CASSLGGQINSPLHF
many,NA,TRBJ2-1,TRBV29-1,TGCAGCGTTGGCAGGCGGTACAATGAGCAGTTCTTC,CSVGRRYNEQFF
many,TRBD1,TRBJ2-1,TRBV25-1,TGTGCCAGCAGTAAGGGGGCCGGTAATGAGCAGTTCTTC,CASSKGAGNEQFF
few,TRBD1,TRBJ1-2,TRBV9,TGTGCCAGCAGCGAGGGACAGGCCTATGGCTACACCTTC,CASSEGQAYGYTF